This T cell receptor beta chain was sequenced for a study of beta chain features in type 1 diabetes. Study results and limitations: When Type 1 diabetes patients were examined, their TCRB CDR3s proved moderately but significantly shorter in all four CD4+ subsets.

A note on this clone: Its antigen is undetermined.

The whole isolated RNA underwent reverse transcription, so sequencing captured expressed TCRB transcripts. Sequencing was performed with immunoSEQ multiplex PCR; in TCRdb, only in-frame clones are kept and a portion is missing. The sample holds about 700,000 clones, about an eighth seen once. The CDR3 has 15 amino acids. Trimming took 8 bases from V and 7 from J; bases not matched to a gene: 12. Germline CDR1 is ENHRY and CDR2 is SYGVKD. The clonotype was recovered from a young man with type 1 diabetes. J is TRBJ2-2 and V is TRBV10-3; 8 nucleotides align to TRBD1. Sequencing input: naive CD4+ T cells from blood. CDR3 sequence: CAIAPDRAGGGELFF. The CDR3 coding sequence is TGTGCCATCGCCCCGGACAGGGCAGGGGGCGGGGAGCTGTTTTTT.